The clone carrying this T cell receptor beta chain was seen repeatedly, ten times or more. The CDR3 loop spans 11 amino acids. Germline CDR1 reads MNHEY; CDR2 reads SMNVEV (reference sequence). Trimming shortened V by 5 bases and J by 3 bases, and 4 bases separated the two germline ends. TCRdb passed the RT-PCR reads through MiXCR, listing each CDR3 protein once. The sample yields approximately 33,000 distinct CDR3 sequences, under 7.5% seen once. This entry comes from a study of patients and donors after allogeneic stem cell transplantation. This clonotype originated in a human donor who was either an allogeneic HSCT recipient or a stem cell or donor lymphocyte infusion donor (not recorded which). It is not recorded whose cells these are; they may come from a transplant donor. This chain connects TRBV27 to TRBJ2-5; D is undetermined. Sequenced input: blood, either unsorted or a sorted T cell fraction (not recorded which). Here the CDR3 DNA reads TGTGCCAGCAGTCACAAAGAGACCCAGTACTTC. Protein sequence: CASSHKETQYF.